One sample yielded the 24 T cell receptor beta chains listed below, sequenced in a study of CD8+ T cells in alopecia areata. cDNA prepared by RNA extraction and subsequent reverse transcription served as the template for sequencing. Generated by immunoSEQ multiplex PCR, the TCRdb table keeps only in-frame clones and is missing some. The sample yields 150,000 to 200,000 clones, roughly 60% seen once. The sample's treatment: oral pan-JAK inhibitor, 5-10 mg twice daily. The material was CD4+ T cells sorted from blood, obtained at week 24, from a patient treated with tofacitinib. The receptors stem from a human donor with alopecia areata.

This clone appeared once. The chain has TRBV11-2 and TRBJ2-5; no definite D call. The CDR3 has 11 amino acids. CDR1 and CDR2 (germline): SGHAT, FQNNGV. Trimming stripped 5 bases from V and 2 bases from J, with 3 bases between. The DNA of the CDR3 is TGTGCCAGCAGCCCTCAAGAGACCCAGTACTTC. This translates into CASSPQETQYF.

The rearrangement links TRBV30 to TRBJ1-1, with unresolved D. Deletions cut 2 bases from V and 1 base from J, with 8 bases between. The CDR3 contains 13 residues. Germline CDR1 is GTSNPN and CDR2 is SVGIG (reference sequence). The CDR3 is CAWSKTQNTEAFF. The CDR3 coding sequence is TGTGCCTGGAGTAAGACTCAGAACACTGAAGCTTTCTTT.

The chain has TRBV30 and TRBJ2-5, with 8 positions matching TRBD1. The end of the DNA fits TRBJ2-7 better, so the J call may be wrong. Germline-derived CDR1 and CDR2 are GTSNPN and SVGIG (reference sequence). The CDR3 spans 12 residues. The CDR3 loop is CAWSGTGYEQYF. The CDR3 DNA reads TGTGCCTGGAGTGGGACAGGGTACGAGCAGTACTTC.

The CDR3 coding sequence is TGTGCCAGCGGTAAGACAGGGTCCTACGAGCAGTACTTC. Protein sequence: CASGKTGSYEQYF. The chain links TRBV27 to TRBJ2-7; 7 nucleotides agree with TRBD1. Trimming removed 8 bases from V and 1 base from J; junction bases left unmatched: 5. This CDR3 contains 13 residues. Germline values: CDR1 MNHEY, CDR2 SMNVEV (reference sequence).

J is TRBJ1-6 and V is TRBV9; D is unclear. The V and J ends lost 4 bases and 4 bases respectively, with 12 bases between them. Germline V gives CDR1 SGDLS, CDR2 YYNGEE. This CDR3 region has 15 residues. For the CDR3, the DNA is TGTGCCAGCAGCCCACACGTGGATTATAATTCACCCCTCCACTTT. It encodes CASSPHVDYNSPLHF.

In DNA form, the CDR3 reads TGCGCCAGCAGCCAAGAAGACAGGGTAGTGGTCGGGGAGCTGTTTTTT. Translating it yields CASSQEDRVVVGELFF. The gene calls are TRBV4-3 and TRBJ2-2; 7 bases line up with TRBD1. Looked up from germline, CDR1 is LGHNA and CDR2 is YSLEER. The CDR3 is 16 amino acids. The V gene end was trimmed by 0 bases and the J gene end by 7 bases; junction bases not matched to a gene: 8.

V is TRBV18 and J is TRBJ1-6, with 7 bases that match TRBD1. CDR3 length: 14 amino acids. Per the germline V gene, CDR1 is KGHSH and CDR2 is LQKENI. After removal of 6 bases from V and 8 bases from J, the junction contained 7 bases not matched to a gene. The CDR3 loop reads CASSSGTEYSPLHF. The CDR3 nucleotides are TGTGCCAGCTCCTCCGGGACAGAGTATTCACCCCTCCACTTT.

This chain links TRBV9 with TRBJ2-3, with TRBD2 identical over 8 bases. CDR1 is SGDLS, CDR2 YYNGEE, per germline. V shed 4 bases, J shed 4 bases, and the junction held 5 bases outside the gene matches. The CDR3 is 14 amino acids. CDR3 in DNA: TGTGCCAGCAGCTCGGGACTAGGGGCAGATACGCAGTATTTT. Its translation is CASSSGLGADTQYF. Full variable domain (missing parts from reference TRBV9 and TRBJ2-3): DSGVTQTPKHLITATGQRVTLRCSPRSGDLSVYWYQQSLDQGLQFLIQYYNGEERAKGNILERFSAQQFPDLHSELNLSSLELGDSALYFCASSSGLGADTQYFGPGTRLTVL.

J is TRBJ1-5 and V is TRBV2; weak D call: TRBD1 (5 bases). CDR1 SNHLY and CDR2 FYNNEI come from the germline V gene. Trimming took 6 bases from V and 5 from J, leaving 11 bases between them. The CDR3 has 13 amino acids. The CDR3 sequence: CASRGGFDQPQHF. The CDR3 DNA reads as TGTGCCAGCAGGGGGGGGTTCGATCAGCCCCAGCATTTT.

This clone turned up a few times. The V and J genes are TRBV15 and TRBJ2-7; 8 bases align to TRBD1. CDR3 length equals 12 residues. J gave up 6 bases and V 5 bases, and 3 bases lay outside the gene matches. The germline V gene encodes CDR1 LNHNV and CDR2 YYDKDF (reference sequence). The CDR3 spells CATSLQGGEQYF. The CDR3 region has the DNA TGTGCCACCAGCCTACAGGGGGGCGAGCAGTACTTC.

This clone was counted between two and nine times. This chain uses TRBV6-5 with TRBJ2-5; 15 nucleotides match TRBD2. CDR3 size: 15 residues. Unmatched junction bases numbered 2, after V lost 7 bases and J lost 2 bases. Germline V lookup: CDR1 MNHEY, CDR2 SVGAGI. The CDR3 region is CASTGLAGGQETQYF. The CDR3 DNA follows: TGTGCCAGCACCGGACTAGCGGGGGGGCAAGAGACCCAGTACTTC.

This sequence joins TRBV27 and TRBJ2-1; D is possibly TRBD1 (6 bases). The germline CDR1 and CDR2 sequences are MNHEY and SMNVEV (reference sequence). This CDR3 has 13 amino acids. V was trimmed by 6 bases and J by 8 bases, leaving 14 bases between them. CDR3 nucleotides: TGTGCCAGCAGGGAACAGGGCCGCGATGAGCAGTTCTTC. Amino acids: CASREQGRDEQFF.

As for this clone: The same CDR3 can be traced to other DNA sequences in this sample. This chain connects TRBV29-1 to TRBJ1-1; tentatively, D is TRBD1 (5 bases). The ends were cut back, 3 bases at V and 0 bases at J, with 8 bases in the middle. From germline, CDR1 is SQVTM and CDR2 ANQGSEA. The CDR3 has 13 residues. In DNA form, the CDR3 reads TGCAGCGTTGAGCGACAGCTGAACACTGAAGCTTTCTTT. Translation: CSVERQLNTEAFF.

This clone has a handful of counts. J is TRBJ2-5 and V is TRBV9; tentatively, D is TRBD1 or TRBD2 (5 bases each). CDR1 and CDR2 (germline): SGDLS, YYNGEE. The CDR3 length is 15 residues. Trimming cost V 4 bases and J 5 bases, with 18 bases left between them. The CDR3 spells CASSLYTGDGETQYF. The CDR3 bases are TGTGCCAGCAGCCTATACACCGGGGACGGGGAGACCCAGTACTTC.

This chain joins TRBV20-1 and TRBJ2-3; D is unresolved. Germline V gene data show CDR1 as DFQATT and CDR2 as SNEGSKA (reference sequence). This CDR3 spans 10 amino acids. CDR3 in DNA: TGCGGAGCAGAGGTGGATACGCAGTATTTT. Translating gives CGAEVDTQYF.

This chain connects TRBV30 to TRBJ2-1; 7 nucleotides line up with TRBD1. Germline V gene data show CDR1 as GTSNPN and CDR2 as SVGIG (reference sequence). CDR3 length: 14 residues. Trimming removed 3 bases from V and 0 bases from J; junction bases left unmatched: 2. Here the CDR3 reads CAWSRGSSYNEQFF. DNA for the CDR3: TGTGCCTGGAGCAGGGGGAGCTCCTACAATGAGCAGTTCTTC.

This clone has more than one count but fewer than ten. The CDR3 is CATTPGRDRREQYF. The CDR3 DNA reads as TGTGCCACCACCCCGGGACGTGATAGGCGCGAGCAGTACTTC. This chain uses TRBV15 with TRBJ2-7; D could derive from TRBD1 or TRBD2 (5 bases each). CDR1 is LNHNV and CDR2 is YYDKDF in the germline V gene (reference sequence). The CDR3 consists of 14 residues. Trimming removed 7 bases from V and 6 bases from J, with 19 bases in between. Full variable domain (missing parts from reference TRBV15 and TRBJ2-7): DAMVIQNPRYQVTQFGKPVTLSCSQTLNHNVMYWYQQKSSQAPKLLFHYYDKDFNNEADTPDNFQSRRPNTSFCFLDIRSPGLGDTAMYLCATTPGRDRREQYFGPGTRLTVT.

The CDR3 sequence: CSARDTEAFF. The DNA of the CDR3 is TGCAGCGCTCGGGACACTGAAGCTTTCTTT. V usage is TRBV29-1 and J usage is TRBJ1-1; D is uncertain. This CDR3 comprises 10 residues. Per the germline V gene, CDR1 is SQVTM and CDR2 is ANQGSEA. V lost 7 bases and J lost 3, with 6 bases in between.

The chain has TRBV5-1 and TRBJ1-1; D gene uncertain. The CDR3 spans 16 residues. CDR1 is SGHRS and CDR2 is YFSETQ in the germline V gene. V dropped 0 bases and J dropped 1 base, with 13 bases sitting between them. The CDR3 region is CASSLAQTVKNTEAFF. The CDR3 DNA reads TGCGCCAGCAGCTTGGCTCAAACAGTCAAGAACACTGAAGCTTTCTTT.

This clone was detected a few times. The CDR3 loop is CSVEGYTF. The CDR3 coding sequence is TGCAGCGTTGAAGGGTACACCTTC. This sequence joins TRBV29-1 and TRBJ1-2; unclear D gene. Trimming stripped 1 base from V and 11 bases from J, with 2 bases between. The CDR3 is 8 amino acids. CDR1 and CDR2 from the germline V gene are SQVTM and ANQGSEA.

V gene TRBV5-1 combines with J gene TRBJ2-7; 9 bases match TRBD2. CDR3 length: 14 residues. Germline lookup yields CDR1 SGHRS and CDR2 YFSETQ. J gave up 5 bases and V 4 bases, and 7 bases lay outside the gene matches. The CDR3 coding sequence is TGCGCCAGCAGCCTCAGCGGGGGGATCGACGAGCAGTACTTC. Translating gives CASSLSGGIDEQYF.

The sample holds a few counts of this clone. The gene calls are TRBV2 and TRBJ2-1; D gene unclear. The CDR3 has 12 residues. The germline V gene encodes CDR1 SNHLY and CDR2 FYNNEI. V lost 4 bases and J 6 bases, leaving 7 bases between the germline ends. The chain's CDR3 is CASSGAPNEQFF. The DNA for the CDR3 is TGTGCCAGCAGTGGAGCACCCAATGAGCAGTTCTTC. The entire variable domain, with the rest obtained from reference TRBV2 and TRBJ2-1, is as follows: EPEVTQTPSHQVTQMGQEVILRCVPISNHLYFYWYRQILGQKVEFLVSFYNNEISEKSEIFDDQFSVERPDGSNFTLKIRSTKLEDSAMYFCASSGAPNEQFFGPGTRLTVL.

The CDR3 bases are TGCGCCAGCCGCCCAGGGGGGGCTGGGGCCAACGTCCTGACTTTC. Translated, it gives CASRPGGAGANVLTF. The chain has TRBV4-3 and TRBJ2-6; tentatively, D is TRBD1 or TRBD2 (7 bases each). Per germline, CDR1 LGHNA and CDR2 YSLEER. Trimming stripped 8 bases from V and 2 bases from J, with 13 bases between. CDR3 size: 15 residues.

About this clone: Distinct nucleotide sequences in the sample also encode this CDR3. The V call is TRBV14, the J call TRBJ2-2; possible D gene TRBD1, 5 bases. Germline CDR1 SGHDN, CDR2 FVKESK. The V end lost 0 bases, the J end lost 4 bases, and 9 bases lay between the germline ends. The CDR3 sequence is 15 residues long. The CDR3 reads CASSQEGRATGELFF. In DNA, the CDR3 is TGTGCCAGCAGCCAAGAGGGCAGGGCCACCGGGGAGCTGTTTTTT.